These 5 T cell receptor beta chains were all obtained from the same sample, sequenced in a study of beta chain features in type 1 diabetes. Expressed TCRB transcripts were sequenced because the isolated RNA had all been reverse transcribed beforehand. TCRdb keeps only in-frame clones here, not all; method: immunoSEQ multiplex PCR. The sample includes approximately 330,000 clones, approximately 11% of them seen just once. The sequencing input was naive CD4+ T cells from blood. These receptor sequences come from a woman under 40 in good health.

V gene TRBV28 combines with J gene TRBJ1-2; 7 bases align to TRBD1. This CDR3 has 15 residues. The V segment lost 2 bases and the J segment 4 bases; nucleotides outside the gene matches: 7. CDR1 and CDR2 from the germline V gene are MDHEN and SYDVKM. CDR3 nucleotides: TGTGCCAGCAGTTTAATAGACAGGGATGGCTATGGCTACACCTTC. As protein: CASSLIDRDGYGYTF.

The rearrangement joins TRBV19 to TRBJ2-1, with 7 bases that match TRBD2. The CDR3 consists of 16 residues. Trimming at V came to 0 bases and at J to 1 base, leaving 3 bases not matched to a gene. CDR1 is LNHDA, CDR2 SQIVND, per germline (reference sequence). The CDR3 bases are TGTGCCAGTAGTATAGACACGGGAGGATCCTACAATGAGCAGTTCTTC. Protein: CASSIDTGGSYNEQFF.

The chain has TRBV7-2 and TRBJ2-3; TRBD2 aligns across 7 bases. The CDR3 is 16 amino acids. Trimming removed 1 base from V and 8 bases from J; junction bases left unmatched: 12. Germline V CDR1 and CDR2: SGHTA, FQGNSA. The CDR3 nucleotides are TGTGCCAGCAGCTTAGGGCCTAGCGGAGGGCAAGGTACGCAGTATTTT. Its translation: CASSLGPSGGQGTQYF.

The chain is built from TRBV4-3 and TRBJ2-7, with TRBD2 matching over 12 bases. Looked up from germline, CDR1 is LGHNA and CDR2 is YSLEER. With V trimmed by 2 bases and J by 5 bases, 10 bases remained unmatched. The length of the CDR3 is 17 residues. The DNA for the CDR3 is TGCGCCAGCAGCCAACTCCCAGGACTAGCGGGAACCCACGAGCAGTACTTC. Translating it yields CASSQLPGLAGTHEQYF.

CDR3 amino acids: CSVGAGGLQETQYF. Here the CDR3 DNA reads TGCAGCGTTGGCGCGGGAGGGCTCCAAGAGACCCAGTACTTC. The chain employs TRBV29-1 and TRBJ2-5; TRBD2 aligns across 9 bases. CDR3 length: 14 residues. Germline V gives CDR1 SQVTM, CDR2 ANQGSEA. Germline trimming cut 4 bases from V and 1 base from J; bases unmatched to any gene: 4.